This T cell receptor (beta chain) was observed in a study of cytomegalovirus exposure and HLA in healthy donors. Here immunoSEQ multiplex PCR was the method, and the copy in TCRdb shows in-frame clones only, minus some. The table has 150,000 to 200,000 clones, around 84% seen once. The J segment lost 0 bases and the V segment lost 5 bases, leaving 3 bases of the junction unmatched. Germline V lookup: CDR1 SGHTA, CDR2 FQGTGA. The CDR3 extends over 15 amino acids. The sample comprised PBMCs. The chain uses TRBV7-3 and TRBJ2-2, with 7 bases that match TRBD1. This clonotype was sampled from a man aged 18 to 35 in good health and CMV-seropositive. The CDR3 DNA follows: TGTGCCAGCAGCCGACAGGGTACGAACACCGGGGAGCTGTTTTTT. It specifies CASSRQGTNTGELFF.